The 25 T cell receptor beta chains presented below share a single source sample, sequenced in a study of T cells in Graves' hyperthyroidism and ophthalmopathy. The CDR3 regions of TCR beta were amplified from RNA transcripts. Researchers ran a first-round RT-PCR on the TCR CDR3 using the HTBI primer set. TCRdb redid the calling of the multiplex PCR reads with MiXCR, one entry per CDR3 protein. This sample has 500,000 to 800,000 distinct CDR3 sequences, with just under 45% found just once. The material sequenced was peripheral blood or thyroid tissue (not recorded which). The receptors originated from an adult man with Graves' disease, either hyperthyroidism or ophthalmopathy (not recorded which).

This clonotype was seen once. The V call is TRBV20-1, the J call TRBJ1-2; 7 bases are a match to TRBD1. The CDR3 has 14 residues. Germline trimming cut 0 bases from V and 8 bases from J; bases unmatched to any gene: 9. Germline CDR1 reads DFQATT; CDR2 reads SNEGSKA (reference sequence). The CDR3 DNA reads TGCAGTGCTAGAGACACCACAGGGGTAAGAGGCTACACCTTC. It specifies CSARDTTGVRGYTF.

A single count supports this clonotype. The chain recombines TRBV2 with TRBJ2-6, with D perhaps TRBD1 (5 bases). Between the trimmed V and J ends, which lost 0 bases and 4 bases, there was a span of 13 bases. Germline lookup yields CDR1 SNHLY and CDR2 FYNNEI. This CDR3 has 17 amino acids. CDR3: CASSEAGAGKGANVLTF. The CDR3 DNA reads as TGTGCCAGCAGTGAAGCAGGGGCAGGGAAGGGGGCCAACGTCCTGACTTTC.

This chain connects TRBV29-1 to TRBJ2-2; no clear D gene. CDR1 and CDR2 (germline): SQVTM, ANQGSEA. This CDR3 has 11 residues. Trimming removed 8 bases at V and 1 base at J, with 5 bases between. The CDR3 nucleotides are TGCAGCCACTTGAACACCGGGGAGCTGTTTTTT. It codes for CSHLNTGELFF.

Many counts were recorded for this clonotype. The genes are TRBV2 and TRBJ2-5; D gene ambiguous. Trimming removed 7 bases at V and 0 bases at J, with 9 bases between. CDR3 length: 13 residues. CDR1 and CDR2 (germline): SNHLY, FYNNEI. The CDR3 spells CASNYRNQETQYF. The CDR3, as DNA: TGTGCCAGCAATTATCGGAACCAAGAGACCCAGTACTTC.

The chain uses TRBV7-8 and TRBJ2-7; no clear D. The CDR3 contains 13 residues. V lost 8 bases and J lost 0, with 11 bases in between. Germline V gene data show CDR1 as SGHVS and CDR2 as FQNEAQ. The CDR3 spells CASSRLSSYEQYF. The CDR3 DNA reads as TGTGCCAGCTCACGACTGAGCTCCTACGAGCAGTACTTC.

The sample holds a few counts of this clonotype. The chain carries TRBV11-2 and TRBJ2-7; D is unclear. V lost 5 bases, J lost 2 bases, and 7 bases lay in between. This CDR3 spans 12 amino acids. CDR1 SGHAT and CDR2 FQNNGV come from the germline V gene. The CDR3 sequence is CASSIGTYEQYF. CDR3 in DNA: TGTGCCAGCAGCATTGGTACCTACGAGCAGTACTTC.

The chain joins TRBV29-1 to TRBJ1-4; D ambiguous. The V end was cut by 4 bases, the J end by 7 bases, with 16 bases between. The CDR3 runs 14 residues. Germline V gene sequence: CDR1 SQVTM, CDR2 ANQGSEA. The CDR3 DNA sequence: TGCAGCGTTGTAGTGGGTGGCGAGGGTGAAAAACTGTTTTTT. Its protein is CSVVVGGEGEKLFF.

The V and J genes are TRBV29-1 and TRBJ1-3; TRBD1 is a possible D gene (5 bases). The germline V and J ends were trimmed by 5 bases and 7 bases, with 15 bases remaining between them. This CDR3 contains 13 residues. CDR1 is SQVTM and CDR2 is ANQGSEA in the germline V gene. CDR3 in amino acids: CSVLRGAGNTIYF. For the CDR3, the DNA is TGCAGCGTTTTGCGGGGCGCGGGGAACACCATATATTTT.

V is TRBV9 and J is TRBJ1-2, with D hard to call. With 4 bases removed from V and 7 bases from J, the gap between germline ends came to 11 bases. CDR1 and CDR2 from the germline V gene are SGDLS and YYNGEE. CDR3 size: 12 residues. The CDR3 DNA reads TGTGCCAGCAGCCCGCCCATAGGTGGCTACACCTTC. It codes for CASSPPIGGYTF.

The DNA for the CDR3 is TGTGCCATCAGTGCTAGGGGGGACCAAACCTACGAGCAGTACTTC. Protein product: CAISARGDQTYEQYF. V and J are TRBV10-3 and TRBJ2-7; D is tentatively TRBD1 or TRBD2 (6 bases each). The length of the CDR3 is 15 residues. Germline V gene sequence: CDR1 ENHRY, CDR2 SYGVKD. V lost 4 bases and J 2 bases, leaving 15 bases between the germline ends.

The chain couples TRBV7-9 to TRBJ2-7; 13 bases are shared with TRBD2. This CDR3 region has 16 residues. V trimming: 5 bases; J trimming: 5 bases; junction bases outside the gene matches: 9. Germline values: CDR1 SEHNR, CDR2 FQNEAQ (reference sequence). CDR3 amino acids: CASSAGTSGAWDEQYF. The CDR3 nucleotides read TGTGCCAGCAGCGCCGGGACTAGCGGGGCCTGGGACGAGCAGTACTTC.

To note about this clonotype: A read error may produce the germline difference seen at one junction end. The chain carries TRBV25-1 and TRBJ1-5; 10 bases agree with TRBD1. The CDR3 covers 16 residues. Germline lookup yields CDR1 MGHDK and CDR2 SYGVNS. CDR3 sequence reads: CAISDGGQGSSQPQHF. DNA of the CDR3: TGTGCCATCAGTGACGGGGGACAGGGGTCGAGTCAGCCCCAGCATTTT.

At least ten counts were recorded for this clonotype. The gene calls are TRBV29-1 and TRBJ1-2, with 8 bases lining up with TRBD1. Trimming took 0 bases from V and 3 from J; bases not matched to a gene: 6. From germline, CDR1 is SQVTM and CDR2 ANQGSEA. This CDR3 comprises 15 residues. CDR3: CSVEEDSTGDYGYTF. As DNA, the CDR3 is TGCAGCGTTGAAGAAGACTCGACAGGGGACTATGGCTACACCTTC.

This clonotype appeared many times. The CDR3 loop reads CSAAGNTEAFF. The CDR3 DNA reads TGCAGTGCTGCCGGGAACACTGAAGCTTTCTTT. The genes are TRBV20-1 and TRBJ1-1; D gene uncertain. Germline V lookup: CDR1 DFQATT, CDR2 SNEGSKA (reference sequence). V was trimmed by 5 bases and J by 1 base, leaving 5 bases between them. CDR3 size: 11 residues.

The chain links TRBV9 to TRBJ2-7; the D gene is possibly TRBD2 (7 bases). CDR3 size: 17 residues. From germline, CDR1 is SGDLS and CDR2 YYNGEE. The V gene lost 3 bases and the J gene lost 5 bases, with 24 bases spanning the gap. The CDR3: CASSGRMGGAGGHEQYF. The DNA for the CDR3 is TGTGCCAGCAGCGGACGAATGGGAGGGGCCGGGGGCCACGAGCAGTACTTC.

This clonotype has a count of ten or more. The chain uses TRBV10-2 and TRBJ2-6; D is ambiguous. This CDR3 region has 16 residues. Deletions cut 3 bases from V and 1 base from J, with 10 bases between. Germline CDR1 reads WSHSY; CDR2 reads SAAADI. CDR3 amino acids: CASSDGSRSGANVLTF. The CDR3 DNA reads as TGCGCCAGCAGTGATGGCAGTCGTTCTGGGGCCAACGTCCTGACTTTC.

The CDR3 DNA follows: TGTGCCAGTAGTCCCAGGGGGCCCAATCAGCCCCAGCATTTT. As protein: CASSPRGPNQPQHF. The V gene is TRBV19, the J gene TRBJ1-5, with 8 bases that match TRBD1. Germline loops: CDR1 LNHDA, CDR2 SQIVND (reference sequence). This CDR3 is built from 14 residues. Losses at the gene ends were 5 bases for V and 3 bases for J; bases not matched to a gene: 3. The full variable domain, rest sourced from reference TRBV19 and TRBJ1-5, is DGGITQSPKYLFRKEGQNVTLSCEQNLNHDAMYWYRQDPGQGLRLIYYSQIVNDFQKGDIAEGYSVSREKKESFPLTVTSAQKNPTAFYLCASSPRGPNQPQHFGDGTRLSIL.

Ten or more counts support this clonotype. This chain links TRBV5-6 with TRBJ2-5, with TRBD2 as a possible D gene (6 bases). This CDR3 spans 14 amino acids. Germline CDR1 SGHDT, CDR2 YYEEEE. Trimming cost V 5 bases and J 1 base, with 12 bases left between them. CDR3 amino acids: CASSTTSLQETQYF. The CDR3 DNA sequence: TGTGCCAGCAGTACGACTAGTCTCCAAGAGACCCAGTACTTC.

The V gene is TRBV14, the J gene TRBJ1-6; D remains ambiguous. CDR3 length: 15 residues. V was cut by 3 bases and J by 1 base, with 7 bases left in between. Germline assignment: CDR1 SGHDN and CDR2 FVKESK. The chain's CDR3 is CASSQPESYNSPLHF. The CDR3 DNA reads TGTGCCAGCAGCCAGCCCGAGTCCTATAATTCACCCCTCCACTTT.

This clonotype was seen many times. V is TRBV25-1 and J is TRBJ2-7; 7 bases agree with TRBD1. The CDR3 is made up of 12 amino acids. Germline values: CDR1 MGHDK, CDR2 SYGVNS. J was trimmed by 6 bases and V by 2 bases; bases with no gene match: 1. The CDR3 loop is CASSEAGGEQYF. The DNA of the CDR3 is TGTGCCAGCAGTGAAGCAGGGGGCGAGCAGTACTTC.

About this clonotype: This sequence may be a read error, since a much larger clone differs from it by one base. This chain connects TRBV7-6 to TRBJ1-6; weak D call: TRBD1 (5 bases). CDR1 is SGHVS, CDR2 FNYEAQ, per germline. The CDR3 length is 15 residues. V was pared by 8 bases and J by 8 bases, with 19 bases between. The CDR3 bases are TGTGCCAGCGGCGCCGGGACTCGGGGACATTCACCCCTCCACTTT. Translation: CASGAGTRGHSPLHF. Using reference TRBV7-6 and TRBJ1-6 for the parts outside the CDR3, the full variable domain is GAGVSQSPRYKVTKRGQDVALRCDPISGHVSLYWYRQALGQGPEFLTYFNYEAQQDKSGLPNDRFSAERPEGSISTLTIQRTEQRDSAMYRCASGAGTRGHSPLHFGNGTRLTVT.

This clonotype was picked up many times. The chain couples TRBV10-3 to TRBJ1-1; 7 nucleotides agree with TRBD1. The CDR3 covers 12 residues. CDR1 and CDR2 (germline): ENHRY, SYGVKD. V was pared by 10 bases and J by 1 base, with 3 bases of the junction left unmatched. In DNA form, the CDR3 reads TGTGCCACCGGGACAGCGAACACTGAAGCTTTCTTT. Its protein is CATGTANTEAFF.

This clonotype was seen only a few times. CDR3 loop: CASSLLRDRKIRIGDQPQHF. The CDR3 region has the DNA TGTGCCAGCAGCCTCCTTCGGGACAGAAAAATCCGAATTGGCGATCAGCCCCAGCATTTT. The chain carries TRBV7-8 and TRBJ1-5; 7 bases fit TRBD1. Germline assignment: CDR1 SGHVS and CDR2 FQNEAQ. Trimming at V came to 5 bases and at J to 5 bases, leaving 24 bases not matched to a gene. The length of the CDR3 is 20 residues.

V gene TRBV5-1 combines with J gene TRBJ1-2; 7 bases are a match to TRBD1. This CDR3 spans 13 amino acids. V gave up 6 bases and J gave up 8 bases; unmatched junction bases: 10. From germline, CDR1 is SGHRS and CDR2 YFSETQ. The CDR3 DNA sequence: TGCGCCAGCACCCTACAGGGGCTTGAGGGCTACACCTTC. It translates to CASTLQGLEGYTF. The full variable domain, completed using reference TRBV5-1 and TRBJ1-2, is KAGVTQTPRYLIKTRGQQVTLSCSPISGHRSVSWYQQTPGQGLQFLFEYFSETQRNKGNFPGRFSGRQFSNSRSEMNVSTLELGDSALYLCASTLQGLEGYTFGSGTRLTVV.

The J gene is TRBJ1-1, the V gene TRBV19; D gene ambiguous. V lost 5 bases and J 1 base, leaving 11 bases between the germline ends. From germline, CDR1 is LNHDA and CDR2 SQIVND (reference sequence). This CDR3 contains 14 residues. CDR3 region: CASSAKVPNTEAFF. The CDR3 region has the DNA TGTGCCAGTAGTGCTAAGGTACCGAACACTGAAGCTTTCTTT.